A single sample gave rise to the 14 T cell receptor beta chains below, sequenced in a study of T-cell reconstitution after alpha-beta-depleted transplantation in children. Preparing the TCRbeta library involved the use of unique molecular identifiers. Each CDR3 protein is one row after TCRdb ran MiXCR on the PCR reads. The sample records about 300,000 distinct CDR3 sequences, 10% being singletons. Sequencing used PBMCs, obtained before TCRalphabeta/CD19-depleted stem cell transplant. These TCRs come from a boy in the first two years of life with acute myeloid leukemia, due to receive a stem cell transplant.

This clonotype appeared a few times. The chain links TRBV7-2 to TRBJ2-3; D is undetermined. Trimming shortened V by 1 base and J by 4 bases, and 9 bases separated the two germline ends. The CDR3 contains 14 residues. CDR1 and CDR2 from the germline V gene are SGHTA and FQGNSA. The CDR3 DNA reads TGTGCCAGCAGCTTAGGACTGACTCCAGATACGCAGTATTTT. It is translated as CASSLGLTPDTQYF. Complete variable domain (other parts from reference TRBV7-2 and TRBJ2-3): GAGVSQSPSNKVTEKGKDVELRCDPISGHTALYWYRQSLGQGLEFLIYFQGNSAPDKSGLPSDRFSAERTGGSVSTLTIQRTQQEDSAVYLCASSLGLTPDTQYFGPGTRLTVL.

This clonotype was detected many times. The chain carries TRBV24-1 and TRBJ2-5, with 8 bases that match TRBD1. V lost 1 base, J lost 4 bases, and 4 bases stayed unmatched. CDR1 KGHDR and CDR2 SFDVKD come from the germline V gene. The CDR3 runs 15 residues. The CDR3 sequence is CATSDFGQGAETQYF. Written as DNA, the CDR3 is TGTGCCACCAGTGATTTTGGGCAGGGGGCAGAGACCCAGTACTTC.

At least ten counts were recorded for this clonotype. The chain joins TRBV7-8 to TRBJ2-5; D may be TRBD1 (6 bases). The germline V gene encodes CDR1 SGHVS and CDR2 FQNEAQ. V dropped 5 bases and J dropped 1 base, with 14 bases sitting between them. The CDR3 covers 15 residues. The CDR3 DNA reads TGTGCCAGCAGCGTCTACGACAGGCTCCAAGAGACCCAGTACTTC. Residues: CASSVYDRLQETQYF.

This clonotype has just a few counts. The chain couples TRBV27 to TRBJ2-1; tentative D call: TRBD1 (5 bases). The CDR3 is 16 residues long. Trimming took 4 bases from V and 4 from J, leaving 17 bases between them. CDR1 MNHEY and CDR2 SMNVEV come from the germline V gene (reference sequence). CDR3 protein: CASSSWGTLLYNEQFF. The CDR3 DNA is TGTGCCAGCAGTTCTTGGGGCACACTGTTATACAATGAGCAGTTCTTC.

This clonotype was detected many times. The chain uses TRBV20-1 and TRBJ2-3; D is undetermined. The germline gives CDR1 DFQATT, CDR2 SNEGSKA (reference sequence). The CDR3 has 14 amino acids. Trimming left V 0 bases short and J 7 bases short, with 14 bases between. CDR3: CSARDSSSRYTQYF. The CDR3 DNA follows: TGCAGTGCTAGAGATTCGAGTAGCAGGTATACGCAGTATTTT.

This clonotype has at least ten counts. The genes are TRBV6-1 and TRBJ2-1; the D gene is possibly TRBD1 (5 bases). CDR3 length: 15 residues. Deletions cut 2 bases from V and 3 bases from J, with 11 bases between. Germline V gene data show CDR1 as MNHNS and CDR2 as SASEGT. CDR3 loop: CASSEPREVYNEQFF. The CDR3 DNA reads as TGTGCCAGCAGTGAACCCAGGGAAGTCTACAATGAGCAGTTCTTC.

The chain is built from TRBV15 and TRBJ2-1; no reliable D call. V shed 3 bases and J shed 7 bases, with 10 bases lying between them. Germline-derived CDR1 and CDR2 are LNHNV and YYDKDF (reference sequence). The CDR3 runs 13 residues. This CDR3 reads CATSSMDGNEQFF. CDR3 nucleotide sequence: TGTGCCACCAGCAGTATGGACGGGAATGAGCAGTTCTTC.

This clonotype has at least ten counts. The CDR3 DNA sequence: TGCAGCGTTGATACTAGCGGGAGCTCCTACGAGCAGTACTTC. Translation gives CSVDTSGSSYEQYF. The chain links TRBV29-1 to TRBJ2-7; TRBD2 matches 11 bases. V shed 3 bases and J 0 bases; nucleotides not matched to a gene: 1. The CDR3 is 14 residues long. Germline V gene data show CDR1 as SQVTM and CDR2 as ANQGSEA.

This clonotype was observed at least ten times. The genes are TRBV11-2 and TRBJ1-5; a weak D match, TRBD1 (6 bases). The germline V gene has CDR1 SGHAT and CDR2 FQNNGV. V was shortened by 4 bases and J by 2 bases, with 21 bases between the two germline ends. The CDR3 is made up of 18 amino acids. In DNA form, the CDR3 reads TGTGCCAGCAGCTCCCCGACAGGCGCGTATAGTGGCAATCAGCCCCAGCATTTT. This sequence encodes CASSSPTGAYSGNQPQHF.

This clonotype has just a few counts. The rearrangement links TRBV20-1 to TRBJ1-6; 8 bases fit TRBD1. The CDR3 consists of 13 residues. J lost 10 bases, V lost 5 bases, and 7 bases had no gene match. Per the germline V gene, CDR1 is DFQATT and CDR2 is SNEGSKA (reference sequence). The CDR3 bases are TGCAGTGCTCAGGACAGGGTAAAATCACCCCTCCACTTT. Translation gives CSAQDRVKSPLHF.

The chain employs TRBV18 and TRBJ2-7; 9 bases agree with TRBD1. CDR3 length: 15 residues. The ends lost 2 bases at V and 3 bases at J; junction bases unmatched: 5. Looked up from germline, CDR1 is KGHSH and CDR2 is LQKENI. CDR3: CASSPSQGAFYEQYF. CDR3 DNA sequence: TGTGCCAGCTCACCATCACAGGGGGCTTTCTACGAGCAGTACTTC.

This clonotype was detected ten times or more. This chain connects TRBV5-1 to TRBJ2-7; 9 nucleotides agree with TRBD1. V lost 2 bases, J lost 3 bases, and 12 bases stayed unmatched. CDR1 and CDR2 from the germline V gene are SGHRS and YFSETQ. The CDR3 is 17 residues long. The CDR3 here is CASSFIAGTGSLYEQYF. The CDR3 nucleotides read TGCGCCAGCAGCTTTATAGCCGGGACAGGGTCCCTCTACGAGCAGTACTTC.

This clonotype was counted at least ten times. V and J are TRBV11-2 and TRBJ2-5; D not resolved. The CDR3 extends over 12 amino acids. Germline values: CDR1 SGHAT, CDR2 FQNNGV. With 5 bases removed from V and 5 bases from J, the gap between germline ends came to 9 bases. CDR3 residues: CASSPVLETQYF. The DNA of the CDR3 is TGTGCCAGCAGCCCAGTACTGGAGACCCAGTACTTC.

This clonotype was counted at least ten times. CDR3 protein: CASSPEPYEQYF. The CDR3 coding sequence is TGTGCCAGCAGCCCTGAACCTTACGAGCAGTACTTC. The chain employs TRBV12-3 or TRBV12-4 and TRBJ2-7, with D uncertain. The CDR3 has 12 residues. V dropped 6 bases and J dropped 4 bases, with 10 bases sitting between them.